The rows below give T cell receptor beta chains drawn from one sample of a study of human T cells and chemical hapten exposure. TCRdb ran MiXCR on the RACE reads and lists one entry per CDR3 protein. The repertoire consists of tens of thousands of distinct CDR3 sequences, with over 8.5% occurring once and the leading ten covering approximately 4%. Specimen: whole blood, collected in connection with sensitization to the hapten diphenylcyclopropenone (DPC). These receptors were collected from a woman between 45 and 65 years old with alopecia areata. Some clones in this sample may be carry-over from other donors' samples. Both conserved end residues are part of each CDR3. The order of the fields is D gene, V gene, clone size, J gene, CDR3 protein. A D gene is named only where the DNA matches it firmly. Not all rows give a size; the values are once, few, many and, for expanded clones, a class.

NA	TRBV7-6	many	TRBJ2-1	CASSQGGLRYNEQFF
NA	TRBV20-1	few	TRBJ2-3	CSAKLLSTDTQYF
TRBD1	TRBV27	many	TRBJ2-2	CASSQTGTGNTGELFF
TRBD2	TRBV5-1	NA	TRBJ2-7	CASSLGLAVTYEQYF
NA	TRBV20-1	few	TRBJ1-2	CSAKGGAGTNYGYTF
NA	TRBV5-1	few	TRBJ1-2	CASSFGSANYGYTF
TRBD2	TRBV7-2	many	TRBJ2-1	CASSGKAGGNNEQFF
TRBD1	TRBV7-9	NA	TRBJ1-6	CASSLARTGVDNSPLHF
TRBD2	TRBV30	NA	TRBJ2-1	CAWSVRASGPPKQFF
NA	TRBV20-1	few	TRBJ2-5	CSASSSLWGTQYF
TRBD2	TRBV7-6	few	TRBJ2-7	CASSLGSSGRAIEQYF
NA	TRBV28	NA	TRBJ1-5	CASSSFDSVAF
NA	TRBV6-6	NA	TRBJ2-7	CASSYSGIRYEQYF
NA	TRBV28	NA	TRBJ1-2	CASSLRHYGYTF
TRBD2	TRBV11-2	few	TRBJ2-1	CASSFTASGSHNEQFF
NA	TRBV28	NA	TRBJ1-1	CASSTATEAFF
TRBD1	TRBV27	NA	TRBJ1-1	CASSRQGSMNTEAFF
NA	TRBV7-9	few	TRBJ2-4	CASSLGSVAKNIQYF
NA	TRBV7-9	many	TRBJ1-2	CASSLVGWDGYTF
TRBD2	TRBV18	NA	TRBJ2-7	CASSLREGGSYEQYF
TRBD2	TRBV29-1	many	TRBJ2-2	CSVPSGMNTGELFF
NA	TRBV19	many	TRBJ2-3	CATRTVGTDTQYF
NA	TRBV20-1	few	TRBJ1-1	CSASPATEAFF
TRBD2	TRBV20-1	many	TRBJ2-1	CSARGLAGVDEQFF
NA	TRBV27	few	TRBJ2-1	CASSLSGTYNEQFF
NA	TRBV28	NA	TRBJ2-2	CASSPPALKLFF
NA	TRBV19	many	TRBJ1-2	CASSFNRQNYGYTF
NA	TRBV6-2/TRBV6-3	few	TRBJ1-6	CASSPHRETSPLHF
TRBD2	TRBV18	many	TRBJ2-6	CASSPIASGAAGANVLTF
NA	TRBV29-1	NA	TRBJ1-2	CSVADTTYGYTF
NA	TRBV5-4	NA	TRBJ2-7	CASSLSDRGAYEQYF
NA	TRBV6-2/TRBV6-3	NA	TRBJ1-1	CASRRTGNTEAFF
NA	TRBV7-2	NA	TRBJ1-5	CASSLEPGRGQPQHF
TRBD1	TRBV12-3/TRBV12-4	few	TRBJ2-5	CASRRRDRVGAQYF
NA	TRBV12-3/TRBV12-4	many	TRBJ1-3	CASRVAGSGNTIYF
TRBD2	TRBV12-3/TRBV12-4	many	TRBJ2-2	CASSSRRGGTGELFF
TRBD1	TRBV5-5	many	TRBJ2-1	CASSFEGQGVNNEQFF
NA	TRBV18	many	TRBJ1-3	CASSPSGPSSGNTIYF
NA	TRBV19	many	TRBJ2-1	CASSIDLRSYNEQFF
NA	TRBV6-6	many	TRBJ2-5	CASTTQVGRGGSETQYF
TRBD1	TRBV11-2	few	TRBJ2-5	CASRQIRGRETQYF
NA	TRBV19	few	TRBJ2-3	CASNPGPAFTDTQYF
TRBD2	TRBV20-1	NA	TRBJ2-7	CSARDPTSVSYEQYF
NA	TRBV5-1	NA	TRBJ2-5	CASSQGGFGETQYF
TRBD2	TRBV29-1	NA	TRBJ2-3	CSVPGLASDTQYF
NA	TRBV2	many	TRBJ1-5	CASNGQFNQPQHF
NA	TRBV28	medium-sized	TRBJ2-1	CASSQTSNEQFF
TRBD1	TRBV12-3/TRBV12-4	NA	TRBJ2-7	CASSRGQAYEQYF
NA	TRBV28	NA	TRBJ2-7	CASSSGLIYEQYF
TRBD1	TRBV29-1	few	TRBJ1-2	CSVRYQGGQGLGYTF
TRBD1	TRBV18	NA	TRBJ1-4	CASSPTGDDEKLFF
NA	TRBV5-1	many	TRBJ1-6	CASSMIQGSDSPLHF
NA	TRBV9	few	TRBJ2-3	CASSVEDTQYF
NA	TRBV10-2	few	TRBJ1-5	CASSGTGRINQPQHF
TRBD1	TRBV6-1	many	TRBJ2-5	CASSPRQGADGETQYF
NA	TRBV6-2/TRBV6-3	many	TRBJ2-1	CASSYLLEPYNEQFF
NA	TRBV7-9	many	TRBJ2-1	CASSPSKEYNEQFF
NA	TRBV5-1	NA	TRBJ2-5	CASSLGRGPPETQYF
TRBD1	TRBV29-1	many	TRBJ2-3	CSVEGQGRTDTQYF